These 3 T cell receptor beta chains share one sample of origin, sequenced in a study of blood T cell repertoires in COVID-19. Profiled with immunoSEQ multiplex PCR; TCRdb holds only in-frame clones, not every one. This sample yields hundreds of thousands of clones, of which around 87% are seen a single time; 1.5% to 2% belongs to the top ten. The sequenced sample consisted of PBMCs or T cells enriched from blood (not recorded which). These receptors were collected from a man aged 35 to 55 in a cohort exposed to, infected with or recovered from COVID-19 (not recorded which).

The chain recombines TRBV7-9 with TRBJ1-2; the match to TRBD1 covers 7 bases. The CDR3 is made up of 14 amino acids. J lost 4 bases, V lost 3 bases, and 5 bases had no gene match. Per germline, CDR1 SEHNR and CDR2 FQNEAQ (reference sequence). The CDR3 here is CASSFLDRSYGYTF. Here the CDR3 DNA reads TGTGCCAGCAGCTTTCTGGACAGGTCCTATGGCTACACCTTC.

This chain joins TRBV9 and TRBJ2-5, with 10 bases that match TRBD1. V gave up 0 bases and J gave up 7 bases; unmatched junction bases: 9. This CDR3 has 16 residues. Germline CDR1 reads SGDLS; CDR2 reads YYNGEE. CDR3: CASSVAAGTGDGTQYF. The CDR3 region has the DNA TGTGCCAGCAGCGTAGCGGCGGGGACAGGGGATGGGACCCAGTACTTC.

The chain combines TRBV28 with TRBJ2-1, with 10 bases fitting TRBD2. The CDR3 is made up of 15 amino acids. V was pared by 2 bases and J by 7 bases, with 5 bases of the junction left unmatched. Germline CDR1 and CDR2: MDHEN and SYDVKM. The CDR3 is CASSLASSGRNEQFF. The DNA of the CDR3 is TGTGCCAGCAGTTTAGCCTCTAGCGGGAGAAATGAGCAGTTCTTC.